Listed below are T cell receptor beta chains from one sample, sequenced in a study of blood T cell repertoires in COVID-19. Assay: immunoSEQ multiplex PCR; the TCRdb copy retains only in-frame clones and omits some. The data contain more than 110,000 clones, roughly 84% of them singletons. The specimen was peripheral blood. The origin of the receptors is a human donor in a cohort sampled during active COVID-19. Each CDR3 is given with its conserved first and last residue. The D gene is left open where the match is weak. Clone size appears in some rows only: once, few, many, or a class for an expanded clone.

>.|once|TRBV6-1|TRBJ1-2
TGTGCCAGCAGTGATCTGGGCAACTATGGCTACACCTTC
CASSDLGNYGYTF
>.|many|TRBV2|TRBJ1-4
TGTGCCAGCAGTGAGGTTGGACAGTCTGTAGAAAAACTGTTTTTT
CASSEVGQSVEKLFF
>.|.|TRBV7-9|TRBJ1-1
TGTGCCAGCAGCGCGAAGCAGGGCCCATGGAACACTGAAGCTTTCTTT
CASSAKQGPWNTEAFF
>.|.|TRBV7-9|TRBJ1-1
TGTGCCAGCAGCTTATCCCCCAGCGGGACTGAAGCTTTCTTT
CASSLSPSGTEAFF
>.|.|TRBV10-3|TRBJ2-3
TGTGCCATCAGTGAGCCGGCGCGGGATACGCAGTATTTT
CAISEPARDTQYF
>TRBD2|many|TRBV5-1|TRBJ2-2
TGCGCCAGCAGCTCGGGGGGGCGGAACACCGGGGAGCTGTTTTTT
CASSSGGRNTGELFF
>.|once|TRBV7-2|TRBJ1-4
TGTGCCAGCAGCACACACAGGGTACCGGATGAAAAACTGTTTTTT
CASSTHRVPDEKLFF
>.|.|TRBV6-5|TRBJ2-5
TGTGCCAGCAGTTATTCCGGGACAAGGAAACCGTCCCAGTACTTC
CASSYSGTRKPSQYF
>TRBD1|once|TRBV18|TRBJ1-5
TGTGCCAGCACTAAACAGCCGACAGGGGGAGTCAATCAGCCCCAGCATTTT
CASTKQPTGGVNQPQHF
>TRBD1|.|TRBV4-1|TRBJ2-1
TGCGCCAGCAGCCTCGGACAGGGTGAGTTCAATGAGCAGTTCTTC
CASSLGQGEFNEQFF
>TRBD1|few|TRBV2|TRBJ1-6
TGTGCCAGCAGTGAGCAGGGGGCGCGTAATTCACCCCTCCACTTT
CASSEQGARNSPLHF
>.|.|TRBV3-1/TRBV3-2|TRBJ1-5
TGTGCCAGCAGCCAACAGGGTAGAGAAAATCAGCCCCAGCATTTT
CASSQQGRENQPQHF
>.|.|TRBV5-4|TRBJ1-5
TGTGCCAGCAGCCAGGGTAGCAATCAGCCCCAGCATTTT
CASSQGSNQPQHF
>.|.|TRBV15|TRBJ2-7
TGTGCCACCAGCAGAGAGATACAGGCGTCCTACGAGCAGTACTTC
CATSREIQASYEQYF
>TRBD1|.|TRBV3-1/TRBV3-2|TRBJ2-7
TGTGCCAGCAGCCTAAAGAGGGGACAGGGGGGCGAGCAGTACTTC
CASSLKRGQGGEQYF
>TRBD1|.|TRBV18|TRBJ1-1
TGTGCCAGCTCACCGGGACAGAAGAACACTGAAGCTTTCTTT
CASSPGQKNTEAFF
>TRBD1|.|TRBV3-1/TRBV3-2|TRBJ1-3
TGTGCCAGCAGCTCGGGACAGACAAACACCATATATTTT
CASSSGQTNTIYF
>.|.|TRBV29-1|TRBJ1-1
TGCAGCGCGATCGGGACAAATGAAAACACTGAAGCTTTCTTT
CSAIGTNENTEAFF
>TRBD1|.|TRBV27|TRBJ1-6
TGTGCCAGCAGTCCAAGGACAGGGTATAATTCACCCCTCCACTTT
CASSPRTGYNSPLHF
>TRBD1|.|TRBV5-6|TRBJ2-7
TGTGCCAGCAGCTTGGCTGACAGGGTCGACGAGCAGTACTTC
CASSLADRVDEQYF
>TRBD1|.|TRBV5-4|TRBJ1-4
TGTGCCAGCAGCTTTAGAACAGGGGGCAGTGAAAAACTGTTTTTT
CASSFRTGGSEKLFF
>.|.|TRBV9|TRBJ1-2
TGTGCCAGCAGCTCCAGGGTAAATGGCTACACCTTC
CASSSRVNGYTF